Listed below are T cell receptor beta chains from one sample, sequenced in a study of blood T cell repertoires in COVID-19. TCRdb's copy holds only in-frame clones and misses some; the assay was immunoSEQ multiplex PCR. This sample has 150,000 to 200,000 clones; approximately 91% occur once, and the top ten carry around 2.3%. The sample comprised peripheral blood. The receptors derive from a man aged 65-85 years with active or convalescent COVID-19. Each CDR3 is given with its conserved first and last residue. A D gene is named only where the DNA matches it firmly. Size tells how often a clone was seen (once, few, many) or the class of an expanded clone, and some rows leave it out.

DNA	CDR3	D	J	V	size
TGTGCCAGCAGCCCGGACAGGGTCCAGCCCCAGCATTTT	CASSPDRVQPQHF	TRBD1	TRBJ1-5	TRBV7-2	-
TGTGCCAGCAGCTTTTTATCCCTAGGGGGTTGGTCTGGGGCCAACGTCCTGACTTTC	CASSFLSLGGWSGANVLTF	-	TRBJ2-6	TRBV7-2	-
TGTGCCAGCAGACCACTCAGGGGGCGAGTCAGCACTGAAGCTTTCTTT	CASRPLRGRVSTEAFF	TRBD1	TRBJ1-1	TRBV28	-
TGCAGCGTTGAAGTACAGGGGATGAACACTGAAGCTTTCTTT	CSVEVQGMNTEAFF	TRBD1	TRBJ1-1	TRBV29-1	once
TGTGCCAGCTCACCAACGGCAGGGGTCGAGCAGTACTTC	CASSPTAGVEQYF	-	TRBJ2-7	TRBV18	-
TGTGCCAGCAGCCAACCAGGGGTAGGGGAGCTGTTTTTT	CASSQPGVGELFF	-	TRBJ2-2	TRBV3-1/TRBV3-2	-
TGTGCCAGCAGTTTTAGCGGGTTTCCCACAGATACGCAGTATTTT	CASSFSGFPTDTQYF	TRBD2	TRBJ2-3	TRBV6-2/TRBV6-3	-
TGCGCCAGCAGCCAAGTGGCGGGGGCGAACACCGGGGAGCTGTTTTTT	CASSQVAGANTGELFF	TRBD2	TRBJ2-2	TRBV4-1	-
TGCGCCAGCAGCTTGGGACAGGGATTGGAGACCCAGTACTTC	CASSLGQGLETQYF	TRBD1	TRBJ2-5	TRBV5-1	-
TGCGCCAGCAGCCAATATCAGGGTAGCGGCGAGCAGTACTTC	CASSQYQGSGEQYF	-	TRBJ2-7	TRBV4-1	-
TGCGCCAGCAGCCAGGACAGGGGGAATCAGCCCCAGCATTTT	CASSQDRGNQPQHF	TRBD1	TRBJ1-5	TRBV4-1	few
TGTGCCAGCAGCGTGAGACTAGTCGGCGAGCAGTACTTC	CASSVRLVGEQYF	-	TRBJ2-7	TRBV9	-
TGTGCCAGCTGCGAAGCCGGGACAGGGGTTTTCTCCTACGAGCAGTACTTC	CASCEAGTGVFSYEQYF	TRBD1	TRBJ2-7	TRBV6-1	-
TGTGCCAGCAGTGGACAGGGGGGTAGCAATGAGCAGTTCTTC	CASSGQGGSNEQFF	TRBD1	TRBJ2-1	TRBV2	once
TGTGCCAGCAGTGAATCCGGGATACAGTTCTTC	CASSESGIQFF	-	TRBJ2-1	TRBV6-1	-
TGTGCCACCAGCAGGGGCCGGACAACAACTAATGAAAAACTGTTTTTT	CATSRGRTTTNEKLFF	-	TRBJ1-4	TRBV15	-
TGTGCCAGCAGGAGAGGTGGGGAACAGGGCTTCGCCGAGCAGTACTTC	CASRRGGEQGFAEQYF	-	TRBJ2-7	TRBV5-4	-
TGTGCCTGGAGTCCCCAGGGACAGGGGAATGAAAAACTGTTTTTT	CAWSPQGQGNEKLFF	TRBD1	TRBJ1-4	TRBV30	-
TGTGCCAGCAGTTACCCGGGACTAGCGGGAGATGGAGAGCAGTTCTTC	CASSYPGLAGDGEQFF	TRBD2	TRBJ2-1	TRBV6-2/TRBV6-3	-
TGCAGCGTTGAAGGGGGGACAGGGGGCTCTGGAAACACCATATATTTT	CSVEGGTGGSGNTIYF	TRBD1	TRBJ1-3	TRBV29-1	-
TGTGCCTGGAGTGTCGGAGGGAGCTCCTATAATTCACCCCTCCACTTT	CAWSVGGSSYNSPLHF	-	TRBJ1-6	TRBV30	-
TGCGCCAGCAGCTTGGGAGGGGGCGATGAGCAGTTCTTC	CASSLGGGDEQFF	TRBD1	TRBJ2-1	TRBV5-1	-
TGTGCCAGCAGTTATCAGGGGGCCAATCAGCCCCAGCATTTT	CASSYQGANQPQHF	TRBD1	TRBJ1-5	TRBV6-5	-
TGTGCCAGCAGCTTAGGGGCCGGAATCTACGAGCAGTACTTC	CASSLGAGIYEQYF	-	TRBJ2-7	TRBV11-2	-
TGTGCCAGCAGCCTGGACAGGGGAACCGGGGAGCTGTTTTTT	CASSLDRGTGELFF	TRBD1	TRBJ2-2	TRBV28	-
TGTGCCATCAGTGCCGGGACAAGGACCGGGGAGCTGTTTTTT	CAISAGTRTGELFF	-	TRBJ2-2	TRBV10-3	-
TGTGCCAGCAGCGTCAGGGCTCTGAGCAATCAGCCCCAGCATTTT	CASSVRALSNQPQHF	-	TRBJ1-5	TRBV5-5	-